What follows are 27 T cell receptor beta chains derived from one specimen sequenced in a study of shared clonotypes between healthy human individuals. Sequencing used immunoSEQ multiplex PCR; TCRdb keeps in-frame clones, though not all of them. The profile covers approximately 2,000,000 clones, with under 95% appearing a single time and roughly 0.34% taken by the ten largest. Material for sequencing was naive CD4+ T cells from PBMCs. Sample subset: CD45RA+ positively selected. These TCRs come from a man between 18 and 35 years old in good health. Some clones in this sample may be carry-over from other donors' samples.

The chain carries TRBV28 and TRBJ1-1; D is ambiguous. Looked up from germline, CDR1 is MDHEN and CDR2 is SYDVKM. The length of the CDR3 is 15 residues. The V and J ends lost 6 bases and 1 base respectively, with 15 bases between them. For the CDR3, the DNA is TGTGCCAGCAGGGGAGGGAGGATCGGGAACACTGAAGCTTTCTTT. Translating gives CASRGGRIGNTEAFF.

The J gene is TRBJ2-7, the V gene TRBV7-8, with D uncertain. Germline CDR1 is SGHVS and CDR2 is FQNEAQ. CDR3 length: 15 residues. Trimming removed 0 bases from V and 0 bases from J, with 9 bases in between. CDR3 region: CASSLAPGFSYEQYF. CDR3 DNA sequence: TGTGCCAGCAGCTTAGCACCGGGTTTCTCCTACGAGCAGTACTTC.

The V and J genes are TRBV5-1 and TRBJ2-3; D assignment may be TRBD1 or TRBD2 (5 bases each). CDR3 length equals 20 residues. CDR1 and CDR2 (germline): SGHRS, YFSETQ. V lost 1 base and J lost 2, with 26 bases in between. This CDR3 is CASSLPKSSGTVTVTDTQYF. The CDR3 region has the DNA TGCGCCAGCAGCTTGCCAAAATCCTCCGGGACGGTGACTGTCACAGATACGCAGTATTTT.

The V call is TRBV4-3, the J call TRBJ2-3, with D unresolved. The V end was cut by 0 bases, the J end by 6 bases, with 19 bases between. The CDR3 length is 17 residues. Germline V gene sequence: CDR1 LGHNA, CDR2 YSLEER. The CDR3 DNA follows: TGCGCCAGCAGCCAAGAAAGGTCTTATACTGGCTCCGATACGCAGTATTTT. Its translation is CASSQERSYTGSDTQYF.

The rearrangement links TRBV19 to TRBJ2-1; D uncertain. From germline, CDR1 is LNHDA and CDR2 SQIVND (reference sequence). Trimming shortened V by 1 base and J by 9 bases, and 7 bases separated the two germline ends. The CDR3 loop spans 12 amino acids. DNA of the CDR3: TGTGCCAGTAGTATAGCCAGGAGTGAGCAGTTCTTC. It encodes CASSIARSEQFF.

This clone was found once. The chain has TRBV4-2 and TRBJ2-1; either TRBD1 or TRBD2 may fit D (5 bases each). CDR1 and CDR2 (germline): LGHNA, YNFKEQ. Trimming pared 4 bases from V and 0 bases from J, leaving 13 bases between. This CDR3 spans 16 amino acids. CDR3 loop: CASSLDGAVSYNEQFF. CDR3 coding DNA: TGTGCCAGCAGCCTGGACGGGGCCGTCTCCTACAATGAGCAGTTCTTC.

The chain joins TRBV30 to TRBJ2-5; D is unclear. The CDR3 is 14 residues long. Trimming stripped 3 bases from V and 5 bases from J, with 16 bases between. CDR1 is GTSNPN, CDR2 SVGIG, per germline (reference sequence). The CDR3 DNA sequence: TGTGCCTGGAGAATGGCCCGACCTTCCGAGACCCAGTACTTC. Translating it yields CAWRMARPSETQYF. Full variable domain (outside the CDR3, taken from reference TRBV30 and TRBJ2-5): SQTIHQWPATLVQPVGSPLSLECTVEGTSNPNLYWYRQAAGRGLQLLFYSVGIGQISSEVPQNLSASRPQDRQFILSSKKLLLSDSGFYLCAWRMARPSETQYFGPGTRLLVL.

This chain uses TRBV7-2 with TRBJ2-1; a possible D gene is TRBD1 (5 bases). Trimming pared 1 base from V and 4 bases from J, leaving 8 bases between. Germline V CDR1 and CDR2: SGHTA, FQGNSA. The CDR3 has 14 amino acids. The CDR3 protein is CASSLVTVYNEQFF. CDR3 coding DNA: TGTGCCAGCAGCTTAGTGACAGTTTACAATGAGCAGTTCTTC.

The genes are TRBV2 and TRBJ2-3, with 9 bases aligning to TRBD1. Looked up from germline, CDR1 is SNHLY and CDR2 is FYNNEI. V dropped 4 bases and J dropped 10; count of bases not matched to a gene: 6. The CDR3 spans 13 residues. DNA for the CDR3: TGTGCCAGCAGTGGGGAACAGGGGGCTGCGCAGTATTTT. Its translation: CASSGEQGAAQYF.

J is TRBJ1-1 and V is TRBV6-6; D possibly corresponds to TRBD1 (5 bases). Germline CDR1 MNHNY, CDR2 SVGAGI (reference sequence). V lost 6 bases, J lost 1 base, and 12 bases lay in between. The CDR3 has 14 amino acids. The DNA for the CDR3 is TGTGCCAGCAGGAGCTATGGGGCGAACACTGAAGCTTTCTTT. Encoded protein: CASRSYGANTEAFF.

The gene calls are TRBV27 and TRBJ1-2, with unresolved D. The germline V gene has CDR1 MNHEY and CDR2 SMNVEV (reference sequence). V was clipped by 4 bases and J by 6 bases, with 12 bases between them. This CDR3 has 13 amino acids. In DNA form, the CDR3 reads TGTGCCAGCAGTTCCCCGTACCGGGATGGCTACACCTTC. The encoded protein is CASSSPYRDGYTF.

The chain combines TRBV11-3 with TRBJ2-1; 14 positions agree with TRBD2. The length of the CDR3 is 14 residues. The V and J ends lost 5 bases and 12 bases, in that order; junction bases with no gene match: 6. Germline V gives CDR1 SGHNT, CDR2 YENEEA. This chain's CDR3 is CASSLGTSGSGQFF. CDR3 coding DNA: TGTGCCAGCAGCCTCGGGACTAGCGGGAGCGGGCAGTTCTTC.

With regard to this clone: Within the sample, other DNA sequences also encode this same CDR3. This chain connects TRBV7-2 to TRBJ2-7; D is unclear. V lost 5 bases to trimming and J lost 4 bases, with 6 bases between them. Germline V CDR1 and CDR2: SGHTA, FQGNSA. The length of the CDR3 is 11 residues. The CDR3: CASSRYYEQYF. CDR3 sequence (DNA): TGTGCCAGCAGCCGGTATTACGAGCAGTACTTC.

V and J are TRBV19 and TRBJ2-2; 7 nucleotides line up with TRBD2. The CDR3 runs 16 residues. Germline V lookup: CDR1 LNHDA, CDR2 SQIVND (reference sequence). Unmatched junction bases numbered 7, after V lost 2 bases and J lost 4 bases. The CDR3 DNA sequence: TGTGCCAGTAGTATAATCGGGAGGCGTGGCACCGGGGAGCTGTTTTTT. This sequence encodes CASSIIGRRGTGELFF.

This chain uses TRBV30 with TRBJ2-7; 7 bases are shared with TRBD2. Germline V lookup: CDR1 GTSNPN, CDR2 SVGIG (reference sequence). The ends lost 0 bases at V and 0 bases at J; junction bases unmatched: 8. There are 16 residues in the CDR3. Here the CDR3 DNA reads TGTGCCTGGAGTGTAGGTCTAGCGGCTGGCTCCTACGAGCAGTACTTC. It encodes CAWSVGLAAGSYEQYF.

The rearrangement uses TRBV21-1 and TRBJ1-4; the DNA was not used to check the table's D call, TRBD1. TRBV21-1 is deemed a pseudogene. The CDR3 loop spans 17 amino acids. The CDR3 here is CASSKVRGPGPNEKLFF. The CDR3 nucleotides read TGTGCCAGCAGCAAAGTAAGGGGGCCGGGGCCTAATGAAAAACTGTTTTTT.

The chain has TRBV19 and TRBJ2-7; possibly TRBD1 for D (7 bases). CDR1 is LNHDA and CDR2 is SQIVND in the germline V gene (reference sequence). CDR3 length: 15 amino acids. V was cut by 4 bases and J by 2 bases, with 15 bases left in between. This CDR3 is CASSSPGGSAYEQYF. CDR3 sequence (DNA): TGTGCCAGTAGTAGCCCAGGGGGGAGTGCCTACGAGCAGTACTTC.

The CDR3 nucleotides read TGTGCCAGCAGCCCGGGGGGTGGCACGGCTAGCACAGATACGCAGTATTTT. This encodes CASSPGGGTASTDTQYF. The chain carries TRBV5-4 and TRBJ2-3; 7 nucleotides agree with TRBD2. The V segment lost 4 bases and the J segment 0 bases; nucleotides outside the gene matches: 11. Germline assignment: CDR1 SGHNT and CDR2 YYREEE (reference sequence). This CDR3 comprises 17 residues.

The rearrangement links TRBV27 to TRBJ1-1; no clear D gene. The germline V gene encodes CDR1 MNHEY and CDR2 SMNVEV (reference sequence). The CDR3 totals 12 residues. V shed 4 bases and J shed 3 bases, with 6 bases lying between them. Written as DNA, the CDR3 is TGTGCCAGCAGTTCGAGGGACACTGAAGCTTTCTTT. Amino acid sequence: CASSSRDTEAFF.

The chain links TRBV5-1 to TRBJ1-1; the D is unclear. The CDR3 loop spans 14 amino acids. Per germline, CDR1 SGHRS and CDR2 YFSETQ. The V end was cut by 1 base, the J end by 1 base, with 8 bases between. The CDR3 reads CASSLIDPNTEAFF. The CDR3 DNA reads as TGCGCCAGCAGCTTGATAGACCCGAACACTGAAGCTTTCTTT.

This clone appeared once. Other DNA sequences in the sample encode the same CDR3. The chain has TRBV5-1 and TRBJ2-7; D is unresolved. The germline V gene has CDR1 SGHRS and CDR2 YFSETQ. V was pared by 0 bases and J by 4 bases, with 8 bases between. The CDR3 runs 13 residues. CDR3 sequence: CASSLGSSYEQYF. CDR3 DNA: TGCGCCAGCAGCTTGGGATCGAGTTACGAGCAGTACTTC.

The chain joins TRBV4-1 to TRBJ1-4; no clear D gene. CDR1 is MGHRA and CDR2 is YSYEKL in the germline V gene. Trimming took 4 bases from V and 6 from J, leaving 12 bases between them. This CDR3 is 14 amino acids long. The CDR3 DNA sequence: TGCGCCAGCAGCCCCTCAGCGTCCTATGAAAAACTGTTTTTT. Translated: CASSPSASYEKLFF.

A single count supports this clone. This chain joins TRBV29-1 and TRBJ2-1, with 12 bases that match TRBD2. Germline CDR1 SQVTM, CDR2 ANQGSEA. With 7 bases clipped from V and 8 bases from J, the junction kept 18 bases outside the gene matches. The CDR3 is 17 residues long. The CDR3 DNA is TGCAGCGCCCCAAAATGGGGGCTAGCGGGAGGGGAGGATGAGCAGTTCTTC. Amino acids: CSAPKWGLAGGEDEQFF.

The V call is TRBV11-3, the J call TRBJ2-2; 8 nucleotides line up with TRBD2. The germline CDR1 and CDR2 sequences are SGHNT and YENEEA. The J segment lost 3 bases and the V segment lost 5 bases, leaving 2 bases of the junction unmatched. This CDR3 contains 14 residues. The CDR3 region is CASSPGGDTGELFF. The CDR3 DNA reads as TGTGCCAGCAGCCCGGGGGGGGACACCGGGGAGCTGTTTTTT.

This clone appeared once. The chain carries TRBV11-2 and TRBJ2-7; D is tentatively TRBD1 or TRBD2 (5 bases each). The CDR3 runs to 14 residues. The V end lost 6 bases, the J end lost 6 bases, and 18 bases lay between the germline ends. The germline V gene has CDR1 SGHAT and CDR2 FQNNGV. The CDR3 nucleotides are TGTGCCAGCAGTACCGGGACCCGGGGTTCCGAGCAGTACTTC. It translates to CASSTGTRGSEQYF.

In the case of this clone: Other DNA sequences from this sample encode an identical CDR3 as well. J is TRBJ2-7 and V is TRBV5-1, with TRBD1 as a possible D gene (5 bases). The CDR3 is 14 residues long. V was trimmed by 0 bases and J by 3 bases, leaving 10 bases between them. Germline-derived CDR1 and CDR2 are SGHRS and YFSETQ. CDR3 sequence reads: CASSLDRYLYEQYF. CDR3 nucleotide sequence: TGCGCCAGCAGCTTGGACAGGTACCTCTACGAGCAGTACTTC.

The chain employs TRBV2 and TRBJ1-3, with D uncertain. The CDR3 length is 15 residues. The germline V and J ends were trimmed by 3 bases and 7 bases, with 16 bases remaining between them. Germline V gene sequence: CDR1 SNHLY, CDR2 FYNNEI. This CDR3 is CASSDLGFYGNTIYF. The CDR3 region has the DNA TGTGCCAGCAGTGATCTGGGATTCTATGGGAACACCATATATTTT.